The next 18 T cell receptor beta chains were all read from a single sample in a study of blood T cell repertoires in COVID-19. Repertoires were generated with immunoSEQ multiplex PCR, while TCRdb's copy carries only in-frame clones and drops some. This table holds about 250,000 clones, about four fifths found once. Input material: PBMCs or T cells enriched from blood (not recorded which). Receptors were obtained from a middle-aged man who had been exposed to COVID-19.

The J gene is TRBJ1-1, the V gene TRBV5-1, with a weak D call TRBD1 (5 bases). Germline V CDR1 and CDR2: SGHRS, YFSETQ. V was clipped by 3 bases and J by 1 base, with 16 bases between them. This CDR3 has 16 residues. CDR3 DNA: TGCGCCAGCAGCTGGGGCTACCTAGAAACGAACACTGAAGCTTTCTTT. It specifies CASSWGYLETNTEAFF. Looking up the rest from reference TRBV5-1 and TRBJ1-1 gives the full variable domain: KAGVTQTPRYLIKTRGQQVTLSCSPISGHRSVSWYQQTPGQGLQFLFEYFSETQRNKGNFPGRFSGRQFSNSRSEMNVSTLELGDSALYLCASSWGYLETNTEAFFGQGTRLTVV.

The chain uses TRBV27 and TRBJ2-5, with a weak D call TRBD1 (6 bases). The CDR3 runs 13 residues. Per germline, CDR1 MNHEY and CDR2 SMNVEV (reference sequence). V was pared by 10 bases and J by 1 base, with 13 bases between. The CDR3 nucleotides read TGTGCCACCCAGGCCAGGGGCCAAGAGACCCAGTACTTC. This encodes CATQARGQETQYF.

The chain is built from TRBV19 and TRBJ2-7; D call uncertain. Germline V gives CDR1 LNHDA, CDR2 SQIVND (reference sequence). The CDR3 length is 11 residues. V was clipped by 3 bases and J by 6 bases, with 6 bases between them. CDR3: CASSISSEQYF. The DNA of the CDR3 is TGTGCCAGTAGTATCTCTTCCGAGCAGTACTTC.

The chain has TRBV7-9 and TRBJ2-2; 9 nucleotides match TRBD2. CDR1 SEHNR and CDR2 FQNEAQ come from the germline V gene (reference sequence). This CDR3 spans 17 amino acids. V shed 5 bases, J shed 0 bases, and the junction held 7 bases outside the gene matches. Here the CDR3 reads CASSPPGLASNTGELFF. In nucleotides, the CDR3 is TGTGCCAGCAGCCCGCCGGGACTAGCCTCGAACACCGGGGAGCTGTTTTTT.

The V gene is TRBV5-1, the J gene TRBJ1-2, with D maybe TRBD1 (6 bases). Germline CDR1 reads SGHRS; CDR2 reads YFSETQ. This CDR3 has 16 amino acids. V was shortened by 4 bases and J by 8 bases, with 24 bases between the two germline ends. The chain's CDR3 is CASSPAAGTQIGGYTF. CDR3 DNA: TGCGCCAGCAGCCCCGCGGCCGGGACACAAATCGGCGGCTACACCTTC.

This clone occurred once. The chain is built from TRBV5-4 and TRBJ2-7, with TRBD1 matching 7 bases. The CDR3 has 14 residues. CDR1 and CDR2 (germline): SGHNT, YYREEE (reference sequence). V dropped 4 bases and J dropped 2; count of bases not matched to a gene: 6. The CDR3 protein is CASSQDRSTYEQYF. Here the CDR3 DNA reads TGTGCCAGCAGCCAGGACAGGTCCACCTACGAGCAGTACTTC.

The chain has TRBV2 and TRBJ2-2; TRBD2 aligns across 7 bases. The CDR3 contains 17 residues. Germline CDR1 reads SNHLY; CDR2 reads FYNNEI. J was trimmed by 1 base and V by 0 bases; bases with no gene match: 5. CDR3 sequence: CASSEAAGGRNTGELFF. As DNA, the CDR3 is TGTGCCAGCAGTGAAGCGGCGGGCGGGAGGAACACCGGGGAGCTGTTTTTT.

This chain uses TRBV5-6 with TRBJ1-2; D ambiguous. Germline CDR1 SGHDT, CDR2 YYEEEE. The CDR3 spans 13 residues. V was trimmed by 4 bases and J by 3 bases, leaving 10 bases between them. The DNA of the CDR3 is TGTGCCAGCAGCGCCGACAACGACTATGGCTACACCTTC. Protein sequence: CASSADNDYGYTF.

This rearrangement joins TRBV15 to TRBJ1-2; no firm D call. The CDR3 contains 13 residues. Trimming pared 1 base from V and 3 bases from J, leaving 6 bases between. Per the germline V gene, CDR1 is LNHNV and CDR2 is YYDKDF (reference sequence). As DNA, the CDR3 is TGTGCCACCAGCAGAGGGGCCTACTATGGCTACACCTTC. It codes for CATSRGAYYGYTF. The entire variable domain, with the rest obtained from reference TRBV15 and TRBJ1-2, is as follows: DAMVIQNPRYQVTQFGKPVTLSCSQTLNHNVMYWYQQKSSQAPKLLFHYYDKDFNNEADTPDNFQSRRPNTSFCFLDIRSPGLGDTAMYLCATSRGAYYGYTFGSGTRLTVV.

This clone was seen more than once but under ten times. The V gene is TRBV5-1, the J gene TRBJ2-4; 9 nucleotides align to TRBD2. CDR3 length: 16 residues. Germline V gives CDR1 SGHRS, CDR2 YFSETQ. With V trimmed by 3 bases and J by 1 base, 5 bases remained unmatched. DNA for the CDR3: TGCGCCAGCAGCTCAATAGCGGGAGATGCCAAAAACATTCAGTACTTC. Its protein is CASSSIAGDAKNIQYF.

The chain uses TRBV27 and TRBJ2-2; no firm D call. The CDR3 extends over 16 amino acids. V was trimmed by 0 bases and J by 6 bases, leaving 14 bases between them. The germline CDR1 and CDR2 sequences are MNHEY and SMNVEV (reference sequence). The CDR3 sequence: CASSLSRRMVAGELFF. The CDR3 DNA reads TGTGCCAGCAGTTTATCGCGCAGGATGGTCGCCGGGGAGCTGTTTTTT.

This rearrangement joins TRBV4-2 to TRBJ2-5; 9 bases match TRBD2. Trimming removed 4 bases from V and 5 bases from J; junction bases left unmatched: 14. The CDR3 runs 17 residues. CDR1 is LGHNA, CDR2 YNFKEQ, per germline. The CDR3 is CASSPRLAGVLWETQYF. Written as DNA, the CDR3 is TGTGCCAGCAGCCCCCGGTTAGCGGGAGTGTTATGGGAGACCCAGTACTTC.

This clone was observed once. This chain uses TRBV5-4 with TRBJ2-5; 10 bases fit TRBD2. The CDR3 covers 16 residues. CDR1 SGHNT and CDR2 YYREEE come from the germline V gene (reference sequence). The junction had 11 bases not matched to a gene; V was cut back by 1 base and J by 8 bases. The CDR3 region has the DNA TGTGCCAGCAGCTTGTCGTACCTAGCGGGAGTCTCTACCCAGTACTTC. Translation gives CASSLSYLAGVSTQYF.

The chain is built from TRBV5-1 and TRBJ2-1; the match to TRBD2 covers 9 bases. The length of the CDR3 is 16 residues. CDR1 is SGHRS, CDR2 YFSETQ, per germline. The junction had 9 bases not matched to a gene; V was cut back by 4 bases and J by 4 bases. In DNA, the CDR3 is TGCGCCAGCAGCGGAACGACTAGCGGAATATACAATGAGCAGTTCTTC. It translates to CASSGTTSGIYNEQFF.

The J gene is TRBJ2-1, the V gene TRBV4-2; TRBD2 is a possible D gene (7 bases). This CDR3 is built from 16 residues. Looked up from germline, CDR1 is LGHNA and CDR2 is YNFKEQ. Trimming shortened V by 4 bases and J by 5 bases, and 18 bases separated the two germline ends. The CDR3 DNA reads TGTGCCAGCAGCCCCCGGGGGGCGGGGACTAACAATGAGCAGTTCTTC. Protein sequence: CASSPRGAGTNNEQFF.

The chain has TRBV5-1 and TRBJ1-5; D unresolved. Germline V CDR1 and CDR2: SGHRS, YFSETQ. Trimming removed 6 bases from V and 3 bases from J, with 10 bases in between. This CDR3 region has 13 residues. The DNA for the CDR3 is TGCGCCAGCACCAGTGTGTTCAATCAGCCCCAGCATTTT. This sequence encodes CASTSVFNQPQHF.

The chain employs TRBV10-3 and TRBJ2-5; possible D gene TRBD1, 5 bases. V was cut by 10 bases and J by 5 bases, with 17 bases left in between. Germline V gives CDR1 ENHRY, CDR2 SYGVKD. The CDR3 totals 13 residues. CDR3 nucleotide sequence: TGTGCCACGCGCCAGGCAGGGCAGGAGACCCAGTACTTC. Its translation: CATRQAGQETQYF.

This chain connects TRBV15 to TRBJ1-1; tentative D call: TRBD1 (5 bases). The V gene's germline CDR1 is LNHNV and CDR2 YYDKDF (reference sequence). V gave up 1 base and J gave up 8 bases, with 8 bases separating them. The CDR3 length is 12 residues. CDR3 sequence: CATSRANREAFF. The CDR3 DNA follows: TGTGCCACCAGCAGAGCAAACAGGGAAGCTTTCTTT.